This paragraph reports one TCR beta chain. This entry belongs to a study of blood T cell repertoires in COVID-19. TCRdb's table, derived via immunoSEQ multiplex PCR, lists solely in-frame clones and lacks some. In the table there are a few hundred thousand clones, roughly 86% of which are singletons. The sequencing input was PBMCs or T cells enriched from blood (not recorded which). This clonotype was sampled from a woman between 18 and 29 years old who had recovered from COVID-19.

The CDR3 DNA is TGCGCCAGCAGCCAAGCCGTTCAAGTGGGAGCCGTCGAGCAGTACTTC. Its protein product is CASSQAVQVGAVEQYF. The rearrangement joins TRBV4-3 to TRBJ2-7, with D tentatively TRBD2 (5 bases). Per germline, CDR1 LGHNA and CDR2 YSLEER. Trimming cost V 1 base and J 6 bases, with 19 bases left between them. This CDR3 spans 16 amino acids.